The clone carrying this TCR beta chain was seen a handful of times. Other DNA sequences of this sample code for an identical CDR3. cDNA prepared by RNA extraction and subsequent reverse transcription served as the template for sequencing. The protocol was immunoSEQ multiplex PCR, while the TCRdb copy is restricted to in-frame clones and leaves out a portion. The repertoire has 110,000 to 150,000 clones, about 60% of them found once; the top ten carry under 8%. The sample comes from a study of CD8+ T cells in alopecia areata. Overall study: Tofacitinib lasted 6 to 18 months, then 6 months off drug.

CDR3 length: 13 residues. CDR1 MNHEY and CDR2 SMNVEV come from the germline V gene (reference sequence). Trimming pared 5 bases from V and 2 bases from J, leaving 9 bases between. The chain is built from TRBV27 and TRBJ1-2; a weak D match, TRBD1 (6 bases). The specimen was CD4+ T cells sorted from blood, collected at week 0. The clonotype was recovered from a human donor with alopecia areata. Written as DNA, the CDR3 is TGTGCCAGCAGTCTTACAGGGAACTATGGCTACACCTTC. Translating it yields CASSLTGNYGYTF.